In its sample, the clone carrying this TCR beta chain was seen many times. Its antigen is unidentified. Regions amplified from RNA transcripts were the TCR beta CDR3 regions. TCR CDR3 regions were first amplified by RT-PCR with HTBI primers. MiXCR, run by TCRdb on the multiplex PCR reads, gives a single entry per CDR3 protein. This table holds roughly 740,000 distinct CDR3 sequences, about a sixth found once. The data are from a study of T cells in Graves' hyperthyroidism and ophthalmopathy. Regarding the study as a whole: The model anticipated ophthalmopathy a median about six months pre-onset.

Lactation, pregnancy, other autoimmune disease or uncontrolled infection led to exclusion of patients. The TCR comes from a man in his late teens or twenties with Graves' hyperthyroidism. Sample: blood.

The CDR3: CASVGISGKDYNEQFF. Here the CDR3 DNA reads TGTGCCAGCGTAGGAATTAGCGGGAAGGATTACAATGAGCAGTTCTTC. The chain joins TRBV27 to TRBJ2-1; 8 bases agree with TRBD2. V was clipped by 8 bases and J by 4 bases; unmatched bases: 13. The CDR3 covers 16 residues. Germline CDR1 MNHEY, CDR2 SMNVEV (reference sequence).